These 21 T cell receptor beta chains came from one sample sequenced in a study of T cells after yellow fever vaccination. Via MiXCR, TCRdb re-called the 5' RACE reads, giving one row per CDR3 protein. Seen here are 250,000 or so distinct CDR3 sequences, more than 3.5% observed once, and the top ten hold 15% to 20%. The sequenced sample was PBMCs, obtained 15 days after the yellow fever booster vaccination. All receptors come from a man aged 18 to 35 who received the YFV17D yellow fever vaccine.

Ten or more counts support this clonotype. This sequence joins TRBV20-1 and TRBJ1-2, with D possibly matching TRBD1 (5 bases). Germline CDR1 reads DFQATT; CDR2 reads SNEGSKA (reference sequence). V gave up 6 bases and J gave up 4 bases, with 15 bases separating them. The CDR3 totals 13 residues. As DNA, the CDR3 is TGCAGTGCGGCTACCGGGACGGGCTATGGCTACACCTTC. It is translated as CSAATGTGYGYTF.

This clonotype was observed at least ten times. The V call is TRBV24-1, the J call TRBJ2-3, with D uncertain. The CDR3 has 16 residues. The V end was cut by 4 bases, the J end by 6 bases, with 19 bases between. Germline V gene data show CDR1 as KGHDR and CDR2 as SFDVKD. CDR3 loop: CATSEPGRADGDTQYF. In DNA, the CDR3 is TGTGCCACCAGTGAACCCGGGCGCGCGGACGGGGATACGCAGTATTTT.

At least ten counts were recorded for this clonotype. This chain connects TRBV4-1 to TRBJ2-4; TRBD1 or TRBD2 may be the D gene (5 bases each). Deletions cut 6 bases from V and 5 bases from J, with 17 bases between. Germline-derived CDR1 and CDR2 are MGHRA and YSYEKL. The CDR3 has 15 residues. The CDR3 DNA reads TGCGCCAGCAGTCTTACCGGGGCCCCACAAAACATTCAGTACTTC. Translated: CASSLTGAPQNIQYF.

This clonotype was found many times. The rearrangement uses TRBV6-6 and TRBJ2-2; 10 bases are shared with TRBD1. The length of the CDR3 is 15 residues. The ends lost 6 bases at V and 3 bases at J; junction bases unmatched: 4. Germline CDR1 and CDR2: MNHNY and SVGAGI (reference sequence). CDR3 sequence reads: CASRPGQGYTGELFF. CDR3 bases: TGTGCCAGCAGGCCGGGACAGGGGTACACCGGGGAGCTGTTTTTT.

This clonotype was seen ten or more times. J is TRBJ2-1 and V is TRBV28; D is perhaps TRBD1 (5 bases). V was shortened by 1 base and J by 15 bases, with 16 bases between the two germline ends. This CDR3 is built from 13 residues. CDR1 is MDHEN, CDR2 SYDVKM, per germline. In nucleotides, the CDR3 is TGTGCCAGCAGTTTATTGGGGCCCGAGTTGTTGTTCTTC. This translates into CASSLLGPELLFF.

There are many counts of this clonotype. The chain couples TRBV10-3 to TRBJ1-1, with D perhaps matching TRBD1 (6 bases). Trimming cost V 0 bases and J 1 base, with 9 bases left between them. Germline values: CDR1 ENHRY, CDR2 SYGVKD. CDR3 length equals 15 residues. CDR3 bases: TGTGCCATCAGTGAGTCGGAAGGGGGGAACACTGAAGCTTTCTTT. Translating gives CAISESEGGNTEAFF.

As DNA, the CDR3 is TGTGCCAGCAGTGTAGGCAGGGACTCTGGGGCCAACGTCCTGACTTTC. Protein sequence: CASSVGRDSGANVLTF. The chain links TRBV25-1 to TRBJ2-6, with D perhaps matching TRBD1 (5 bases). Trimming cost V 4 bases and J 0 bases, with 10 bases left between them. Germline V gives CDR1 MGHDK, CDR2 SYGVNS. The CDR3 spans 16 residues.

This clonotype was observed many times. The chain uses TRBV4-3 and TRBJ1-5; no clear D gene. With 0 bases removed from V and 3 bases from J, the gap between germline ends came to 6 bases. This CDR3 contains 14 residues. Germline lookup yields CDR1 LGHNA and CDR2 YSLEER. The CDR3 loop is CASSQDQHNQPQHF. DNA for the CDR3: TGCGCCAGCAGCCAAGATCAGCACAATCAGCCCCAGCATTTT.

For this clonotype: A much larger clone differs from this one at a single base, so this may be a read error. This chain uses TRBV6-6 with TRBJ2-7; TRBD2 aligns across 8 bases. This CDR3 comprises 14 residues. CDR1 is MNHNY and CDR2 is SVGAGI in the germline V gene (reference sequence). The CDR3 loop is CASSPGTRRHEQCF. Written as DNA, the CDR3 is TGTGCCAGCAGTCCCGGGACTAGACGGCACGAGCAGTGCTTC.

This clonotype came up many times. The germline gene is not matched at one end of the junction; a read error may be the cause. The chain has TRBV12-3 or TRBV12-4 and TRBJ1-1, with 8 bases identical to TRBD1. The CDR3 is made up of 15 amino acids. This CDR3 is CASSFSGTGNTEAFF. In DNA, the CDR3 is TGTGCCAGCAGTTTTAGTGGGACAGGTAACACTGAAGCCTTCTTT.

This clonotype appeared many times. The CDR3 loop is CASSSGYSGNTIYF. CDR3 coding DNA: TGTGCCAGCAGCTCAGGGTACTCTGGAAACACCATATATTTT. The chain couples TRBV5-6 to TRBJ1-3; perhaps TRBD1 as D (5 bases). CDR3 length equals 14 residues. V shed 3 bases and J shed 0 bases, with 7 bases lying between them. The V gene's germline CDR1 is SGHDT and CDR2 YYEEEE. Supplemented by reference TRBV5-6 and TRBJ1-3, the full variable domain reads DAGVTQSPTHLIKTRGQQVTLRCSPKSGHDTVSWYQQALGQGPQFIFQYYEEEERQRGNFPDRFSGHQFPNYSSELNVNALLLGDSALYLCASSSGYSGNTIYFGEGSWLTVV.

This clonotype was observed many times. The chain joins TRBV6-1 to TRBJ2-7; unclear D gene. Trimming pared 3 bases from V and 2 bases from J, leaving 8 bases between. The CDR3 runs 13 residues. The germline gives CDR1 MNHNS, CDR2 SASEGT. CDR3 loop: CASSDTVTYEQYV. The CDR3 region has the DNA TGTGCCAGCAGTGATACAGTAACCTACGAGCAGTACGTC.

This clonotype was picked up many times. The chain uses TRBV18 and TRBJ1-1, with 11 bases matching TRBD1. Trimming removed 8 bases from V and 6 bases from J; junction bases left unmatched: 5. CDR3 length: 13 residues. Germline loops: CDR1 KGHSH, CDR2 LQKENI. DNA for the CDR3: TGTGCCAGCCTCGGACAGGGGGCTGCTGAAGCTTTCTTT. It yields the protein CASLGQGAAEAFF.

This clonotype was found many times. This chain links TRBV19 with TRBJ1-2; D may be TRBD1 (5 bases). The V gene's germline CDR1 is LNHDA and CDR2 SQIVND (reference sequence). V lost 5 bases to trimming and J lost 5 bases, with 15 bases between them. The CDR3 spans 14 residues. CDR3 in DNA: TGTGCCAGTAGTGGACCCGGGACCCCTTATGGCTACACCTTC. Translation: CASSGPGTPYGYTF.

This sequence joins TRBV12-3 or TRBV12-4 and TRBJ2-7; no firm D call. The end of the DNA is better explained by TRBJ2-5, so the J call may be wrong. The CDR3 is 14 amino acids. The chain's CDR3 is CASSFTVVGETQYF. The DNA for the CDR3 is TGTGCCAGCAGTTTTACTGTGGTTGGAGAGACCCAGTACTTC.

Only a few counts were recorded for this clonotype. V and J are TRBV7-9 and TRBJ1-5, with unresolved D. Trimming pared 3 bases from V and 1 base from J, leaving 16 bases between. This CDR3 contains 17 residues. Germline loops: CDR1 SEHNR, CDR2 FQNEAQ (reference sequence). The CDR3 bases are TGTGCCAGCAGCTTGGGTTCCGGCAGCCTGAGCAATCAGCCCCAGCATTTT. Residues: CASSLGSGSLSNQPQHF. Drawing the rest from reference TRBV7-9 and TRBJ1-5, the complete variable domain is DTGVSQNPRHKITKRGQNVTFRCDPISEHNRLYWYRQTLGQGPEFLTYFQNEAQLEKSRLLSDRFSAERPKGSFSTLEIQRTEQGDSAMYLCASSLGSGSLSNQPQHFGDGTRLSIL.

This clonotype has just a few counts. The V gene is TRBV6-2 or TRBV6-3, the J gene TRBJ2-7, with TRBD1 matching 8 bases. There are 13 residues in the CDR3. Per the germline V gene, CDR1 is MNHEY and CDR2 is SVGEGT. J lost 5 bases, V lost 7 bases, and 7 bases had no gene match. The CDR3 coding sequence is TGTGCCAGCACCGACAGGGGAACCGACGAGCAGTACGTC. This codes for CASTDRGTDEQYV.

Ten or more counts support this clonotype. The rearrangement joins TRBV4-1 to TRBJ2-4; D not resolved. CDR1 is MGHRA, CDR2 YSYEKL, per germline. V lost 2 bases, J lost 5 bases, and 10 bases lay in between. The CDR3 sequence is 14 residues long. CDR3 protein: CASSQIVQQNIQYF. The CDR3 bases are TGCGCCAGCAGCCAAATAGTACAGCAAAACATTCAGTACTTC.

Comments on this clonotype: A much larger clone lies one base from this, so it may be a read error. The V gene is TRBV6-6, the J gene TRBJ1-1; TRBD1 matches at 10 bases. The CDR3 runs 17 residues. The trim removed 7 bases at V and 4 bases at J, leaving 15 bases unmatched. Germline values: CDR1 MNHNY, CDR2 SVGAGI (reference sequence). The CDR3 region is CASTKIGQGEKGTEAFF. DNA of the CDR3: TGTGCCAGCACTAAGATCGGACAGGGGGAAAAAGGCACTGAAGCTTTCTTT.

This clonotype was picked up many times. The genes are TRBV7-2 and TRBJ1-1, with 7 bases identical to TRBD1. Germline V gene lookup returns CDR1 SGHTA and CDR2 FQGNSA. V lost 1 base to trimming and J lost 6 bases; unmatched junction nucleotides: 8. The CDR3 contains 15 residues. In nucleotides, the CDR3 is TGTGCCAGCAGCTTAGGTACAGGGGCGATCGCTGAAGCTTTCTTT. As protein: CASSLGTGAIAEAFF. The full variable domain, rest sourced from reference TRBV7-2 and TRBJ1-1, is GAGVSQSPSNKVTEKGKDVELRCDPISGHTALYWYRQSLGQGLEFLIYFQGNSAPDKSGLPSDRFSAERTGGSVSTLTIQRTQQEDSAVYLCASSLGTGAIAEAFFGQGTRLTVV.

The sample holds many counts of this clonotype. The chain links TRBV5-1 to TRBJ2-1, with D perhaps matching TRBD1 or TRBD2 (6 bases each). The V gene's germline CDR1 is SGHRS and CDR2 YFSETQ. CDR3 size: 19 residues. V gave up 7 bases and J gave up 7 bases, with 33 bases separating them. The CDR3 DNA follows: TGCGCCAGCCACCCCGGGCCTAGAGGGGGGCTTTCGGGGAGGAATGAGCAGTTCTTC. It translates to CASHPGPRGGLSGRNEQFF.